The present T cell receptor (beta chain) was sequenced within a study of radiation and T cells in renal cell carcinoma. Turning to the study itself: Nephrectomy followed 15 Gy stereotactic body radiation by 4 weeks.

CDR1 and CDR2 from the germline V gene are LNHDA and SQIVND (reference sequence). The V end lost 4 bases, the J end lost 0 bases, and 10 bases lay between the germline ends. This CDR3 region has 14 residues. Some clones are missing from TCRdb's copy, which holds only in-frame ones; the method was immunoSEQ multiplex PCR. The repertoire consists of roughly 78,000 clones, with about 80% occurring once and the leading ten covering less than 7%. Study-level results: From baseline, blood top tumor clonotypes peaked at 2 weeks post-radiation.

Worth noting for this clone: Its antigen is unidentified.

As to time point: blood 2 weeks post-SBRT. The treatment was: 15 Gy SBRT to primary tumor, nephrectomy 4 weeks later. Blood was sampled at baseline, 2 weeks and 4 weeks after SBRT. The patient's renal cell carcinoma had clear cell pathology. The sequencing used blood, collected from a patient whose treatment included radiotherapy and nephrectomy. This TCR came from a man in his 60s with renal cell carcinoma. The chain recombines TRBV19 with TRBJ2-7; D call uncertain. The CDR3: CASSTELSSYEQYF. In DNA, the CDR3 is TGTGCCAGTAGTACGGAGCTGAGCTCCTACGAGCAGTACTTC. The full variable domain, rest sourced from reference TRBV19 and TRBJ2-7, is DGGITQSPKYLFRKEGQNVTLSCEQNLNHDAMYWYRQDPGQGLRLIYYSQIVNDFQKGDIAEGYSVSREKKESFPLTVTSAQKNPTAFYLCASSTELSSYEQYFGPGTRLTVT.